These 23 T cell receptor beta chains were all obtained from the same sample, sequenced in a study of chemoradiotherapy in HPV16-positive cancers. Here immunoSEQ multiplex PCR was the method, and the copy in TCRdb shows in-frame clones only, minus some. The table has fewer than 20,000 clones, roughly 80% seen once. Source: blood, taken from a patient who underwent chemoradiotherapy. These receptors were obtained from a human donor with HPV-associated anogenital cancer.

The chain employs TRBV6-5 and TRBJ1-1, with 7 nucleotides matching TRBD1. CDR1 and CDR2 from the germline V gene are MNHEY and SVGAGI. This CDR3 has 13 amino acids. J gave up 3 bases and V 6 bases, and 4 bases lay outside the gene matches. DNA of the CDR3: TGTGCCAGCAGCTATCAGGGGGACACTGAAGCTTTCTTT. Its protein is CASSYQGDTEAFF.

This chain connects TRBV18 to TRBJ1-1; D not resolved. Germline V gene lookup returns CDR1 KGHSH and CDR2 LQKENI. V lost 5 bases to trimming and J lost 5 bases, with 9 bases between them. This CDR3 comprises 12 residues. The CDR3 region has the DNA TGTGCCAGCTCATATGAAAAGACTGAAGCTTTCTTT. It encodes CASSYEKTEAFF.

This clone has a single count. This chain uses TRBV20-1 with TRBJ1-2; the D gene is possibly TRBD1 (5 bases). The V and J ends lost 4 bases and 6 bases respectively, with 9 bases between them. The germline gives CDR1 DFQATT, CDR2 SNEGSKA (reference sequence). The CDR3 runs to 11 residues. CDR3 sequence reads: CSAMSRDGYTF. The CDR3 DNA follows: TGCAGTGCTATGAGCAGGGATGGCTACACCTTC.

The DNA of the CDR3 is TGTGCCAGCAGCCTCGGACAGGGACCCTATAGCAATCAGCCCCAGCATTTT. This translates into CASSLGQGPYSNQPQHF. This rearrangement joins TRBV7-2 to TRBJ1-5, with TRBD1 matching 8 bases. J was trimmed by 0 bases and V by 5 bases; bases with no gene match: 9. This CDR3 spans 17 amino acids. From germline, CDR1 is SGHTA and CDR2 FQGNSA. The full variable domain, rest sourced from reference TRBV7-2 and TRBJ1-5, is GAGVSQSPSNKVTEKGKDVELRCDPISGHTALYWYRQSLGQGLEFLIYFQGNSAPDKSGLPSDRFSAERTGGSVSTLTIQRTQQEDSAVYLCASSLGQGPYSNQPQHFGDGTRLSIL.

The genes are TRBV27 and TRBJ1-4, with unresolved D. CDR1 and CDR2 (germline): MNHEY, SMNVEV (reference sequence). This CDR3 contains 12 residues. Trimming removed 6 bases at V and 8 bases at J, with 10 bases between. The CDR3 sequence: CASSPSGEKLFF. The CDR3 bases are TGTGCCAGCAGCCCGTCGGGGGAAAAACTGTTTTTT.

The J gene is TRBJ1-2, the V gene TRBV18; D gene uncertain. V lost 6 bases to trimming and J lost 8 bases, with 19 bases between them. Germline CDR1 reads KGHSH; CDR2 reads LQKENI. The CDR3 runs to 14 residues. CDR3 coding DNA: TGTGCCAGCTCTACCACCGCCGATCCCGGGGGCTACACCTTC. Translation gives CASSTTADPGGYTF.

V and J are TRBV11-3 and TRBJ2-2; 9 nucleotides line up with TRBD2. The V gene's germline CDR1 is SGHNT and CDR2 YENEEA. V dropped 7 bases and J dropped 7; count of bases not matched to a gene: 7. The CDR3 is made up of 14 amino acids. The CDR3 loop is CASKAGGAFGELFF. The CDR3 nucleotides read TGTGCCAGCAAGGCGGGGGGGGCGTTCGGGGAGCTGTTTTTT. Filled out from reference TRBV11-3 and TRBJ2-2, the complete variable domain reads EAGVVQSPRYKIIEKKQPVAFWCNPISGHNTLYWYLQNLGQGPELLIRYENEEAVDDSQLPKDRFSAERLKGVDSTLKIQPAELGDSAVYLCASKAGGAFGELFFGEGSRLTVL.

The rearrangement links TRBV5-4 to TRBJ2-1; D remains ambiguous. Trimming shortened V by 2 bases and J by 7 bases, and 22 bases separated the two germline ends. Germline CDR1 is SGHNT and CDR2 is YYREEE (reference sequence). The CDR3 is made up of 17 amino acids. CDR3 sequence (DNA): TGTGCCAGCAGCTTTTGGCCCTCTAAAAGACCCTCTAATGAGCAGTTCTTC. Encoded protein: CASSFWPSKRPSNEQFF.

The gene calls are TRBV5-1 and TRBJ2-1; TRBD2 matches at 9 bases. The CDR3 is 16 amino acids. Germline assignment: CDR1 SGHRS and CDR2 YFSETQ. The V segment lost 4 bases and the J segment 6 bases; nucleotides outside the gene matches: 11. DNA for the CDR3: TGCGCCAGCAGCCCCCCCCTGGCGGGGGGGGCCAATGAGCAGTTCTTC. It specifies CASSPPLAGGANEQFF.

This chain connects TRBV5-1 to TRBJ2-1; D remains unclear. V gave up 0 bases and J gave up 5 bases, with 6 bases separating them. Germline CDR1 and CDR2: SGHRS and YFSETQ. The CDR3 is made up of 13 amino acids. The chain's CDR3 is CASSLGPDNEQFF. CDR3 nucleotide sequence: TGCGCCAGCAGCTTGGGGCCAGACAATGAGCAGTTCTTC.

This chain uses TRBV18 with TRBJ2-5; TRBD2 aligns across 9 bases. Trimming cost V 3 bases and J 2 bases; bases outside gene matches: 4. The CDR3 covers 15 residues. From germline, CDR1 is KGHSH and CDR2 LQKENI. DNA of the CDR3: TGTGCCAGCTCACCGACTAGCGGTAAACAAGAGACCCAGTACTTC. Translating gives CASSPTSGKQETQYF.

The chain uses TRBV29-1 and TRBJ1-1; 8 positions match TRBD1. Trimming cost V 0 bases and J 11 bases; bases outside gene matches: 8. Germline V gene data show CDR1 as SQVTM and CDR2 as ANQGSEA. The CDR3 has 13 amino acids. CDR3: CSVEETGGSGAFF. The CDR3 region has the DNA TGCAGCGTTGAAGAAACAGGGGGATCGGGGGCTTTCTTT.

This clone was counted once. V is TRBV7-2 and J is TRBJ2-5; a possible D gene is TRBD1 (5 bases). The germline V gene encodes CDR1 SGHTA and CDR2 FQGNSA. V was clipped by 1 base and J by 2 bases, with 14 bases between them. The CDR3 sequence is 16 residues long. The CDR3 loop is CASSLGSAGKQETQYF. CDR3 in DNA: TGTGCCAGCAGCTTAGGTTCGGCAGGGAAACAAGAGACCCAGTACTTC. Using reference TRBV7-2 and TRBJ2-5 for the parts outside the CDR3, the full variable domain is GAGVSQSPSNKVTEKGKDVELRCDPISGHTALYWYRQSLGQGLEFLIYFQGNSAPDKSGLPSDRFSAERTGGSVSTLTIQRTQQEDSAVYLCASSLGSAGKQETQYFGPGTRLLVL.

The genes are TRBV19 and TRBJ1-1; D not resolved. This CDR3 is 13 amino acids long. V was clipped by 1 base and J by 1 base, with 4 bases between them. Germline V gives CDR1 LNHDA, CDR2 SQIVND (reference sequence). The CDR3 DNA reads TGTGCCAGTAGTATAGGTCAGAACACTGAAGCTTTCTTT. Protein: CASSIGQNTEAFF. The full variable domain, its missing parts supplied by reference TRBV19 and TRBJ1-1, is DGGITQSPKYLFRKEGQNVTLSCEQNLNHDAMYWYRQDPGQGLRLIYYSQIVNDFQKGDIAEGYSVSREKKESFPLTVTSAQKNPTAFYLCASSIGQNTEAFFGQGTRLTVV.

This clone was detected only once. The rearrangement links TRBV7-9 to TRBJ2-2; 8 bases agree with TRBD2. Looked up from germline, CDR1 is SEHNR and CDR2 is FQNEAQ (reference sequence). J lost 2 bases, V lost 3 bases, and 11 bases had no gene match. CDR3 length equals 18 residues. Here the CDR3 reads CASSLALRTSKNTGELFF. The CDR3 nucleotides read TGTGCCAGCAGCTTGGCCTTAAGGACTAGCAAAAACACCGGGGAGCTGTTTTTT.

The rearrangement uses TRBV5-1 and TRBJ1-4; TRBD1 agrees at 9 bases. Germline V lookup: CDR1 SGHRS, CDR2 YFSETQ. CDR3 size: 15 residues. V lost 7 bases and J lost 6; bases outside the gene matches: 10. The CDR3 is CASCQQGAEDEKLFF. The CDR3 bases are TGCGCCAGCTGTCAACAGGGGGCTGAAGATGAAAAACTGTTTTTT.

The V and J genes are TRBV27 and TRBJ2-7; a weak D match, TRBD1 (6 bases). Germline V gene sequence: CDR1 MNHEY, CDR2 SMNVEV (reference sequence). This CDR3 comprises 13 residues. The ends were cut back, 4 bases at V and 2 bases at J, with 9 bases in the middle. The CDR3 DNA is TGTGCCAGCAGTTGGGGGCTCGCCTACGAGCAGTACTTC. It yields the protein CASSWGLAYEQYF.

This clone was detected a few times. This chain joins TRBV11-3 and TRBJ2-1; D possibly corresponds to TRBD2 (5 bases). The CDR3 is made up of 13 amino acids. Trimming removed 5 bases from V and 5 bases from J, with 10 bases in between. The V gene's germline CDR1 is SGHNT and CDR2 YENEEA. The CDR3, as DNA: TGTGCCAGCAGCGGATGGCGGGACAATGAGCAGTTCTTC. This gives the protein CASSGWRDNEQFF.

This sequence joins TRBV7-2 and TRBJ1-5, with D hard to call. In germline, CDR1 is SGHTA, CDR2 FQGNSA. Trimming removed 2 bases at V and 6 bases at J, with 8 bases between. The CDR3 is 13 amino acids. CDR3 protein: CASSLTRVQPQHF. CDR3 DNA: TGTGCCAGCAGCTTAACGCGGGTTCAGCCCCAGCATTTT.

The CDR3 loop reads CASSQLEYEQYF. The CDR3 DNA reads TGTGCCAGCAGTCAACTAGAGTACGAGCAGTACTTC. This chain links TRBV5-6 with TRBJ2-7; D possibly corresponds to TRBD2 (5 bases). Trimming removed 5 bases from V and 4 bases from J, with 10 bases in between. Germline-derived CDR1 and CDR2 are SGHDT and YYEEEE. This CDR3 has 12 amino acids.

The chain has TRBV7-6 and TRBJ1-4; D not certain. CDR1 SGHVS and CDR2 FNYEAQ come from the germline V gene. The CDR3 length is 14 residues. V shed 5 bases and J shed 7 bases, with 14 bases lying between them. The CDR3 loop is CASSRKTVAEKLFF. CDR3 bases: TGTGCCAGCAGCCGAAAGACCGTAGCTGAAAAACTGTTTTTT.

The gene calls are TRBV7-6 and TRBJ2-5; 7 positions match TRBD2. V shed 3 bases and J 2 bases; nucleotides not matched to a gene: 3. CDR1 and CDR2 from the germline V gene are SGHVS and FNYEAQ. CDR3 size: 14 residues. In nucleotides, the CDR3 is TGTGCCAGCAGCTTGAGGGGACTACAAGAGACCCAGTACTTC. Translation: CASSLRGLQETQYF.

The rearrangement links TRBV21-1 to TRBJ2-2; the DNA was not compared with TRBD1, the D call given in the table. TRBV21-1 is a documented pseudogene. There are 14 residues in the CDR3. The CDR3 is CASSKVVRGGELFF. Here the CDR3 DNA reads TGTGCCAGCAGCAAAGTTGTAAGGGGCGGCGAGCTGTTTTTT.